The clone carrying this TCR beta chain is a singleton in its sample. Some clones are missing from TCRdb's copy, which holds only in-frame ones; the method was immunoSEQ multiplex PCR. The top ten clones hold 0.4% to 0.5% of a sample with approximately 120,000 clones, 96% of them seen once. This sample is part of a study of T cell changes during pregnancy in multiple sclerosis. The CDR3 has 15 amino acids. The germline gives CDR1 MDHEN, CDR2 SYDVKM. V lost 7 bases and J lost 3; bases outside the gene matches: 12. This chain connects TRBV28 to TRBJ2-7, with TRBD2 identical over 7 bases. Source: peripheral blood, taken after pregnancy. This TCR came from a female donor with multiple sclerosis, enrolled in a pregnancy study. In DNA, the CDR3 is TGTGCCAGCATCCCTCGGGGGGAGGGCCTCTACGAGCAGTACTTC. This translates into CASIPRGEGLYEQYF.